This TCR beta chain originates from a study of beta chain features in type 1 diabetes (dated by TCRdb to the late 2010s). A note on the overall study: No differences in mean age, gender distribution, total cell number or subset yield were found between patients and healthy donors. A total of roughly 99,000,000 sorted cells were examined across all samples, and the number of cells per subset was strongly correlated with RNA yield. In the study, recently diagnosed type 1 diabetes patients and matched healthy donors were compared on the TCRB repertoires of their sorted circulating CD4+ T cell subsets. Regulatory and stem cell-like memory subsets were obtained from only 8 patients and about eight healthy donors, while naive and central memory subsets were obtained from all 30 or so donors. Study-level results and caveats: Patients with type 1 diabetes made fewer insertions and deleted more nucleotides at VDJ recombination sites, implying thymic rearrangement abnormalities. Shorter templates might be favored by PCR, yet because patient and control samples were amplified and corrected together, any such skew would affect both groups equally. The naive, central memory and regulatory TCRB repertoires appeared to resemble one another more closely among patients than among healthy donors. HLA sub-analyses involved small numbers of individuals, so any influence of HLA type on TCRB rearrangement remained unresolved. Because cDNA rather than genomic DNA was sequenced, highly expressing activated cells could have been over-represented, although no difference in activation and CD3 levels was found between groups. In all four CD4+ subsets, TCRB CDR3 length was moderately but significantly shorter in type 1 diabetes patients.

Points on this clone: Its cognate antigen has yet to be identified. No quality values exist for individual bases; no much larger clone is one base distant.

CDR1 and CDR2, per the germline V gene, are MNHNS and SASEGT. The CDR3 covers 14 residues, taking in both the cysteine and the phenylalanine. Only CDR3 DNA is held: 42 bases, read in frame from base 1. V lost 6 bases and J lost 8 bases, and the count of bases not matched to a germline gene is 12. Each donor gave one peripheral blood draw, around 100 mL on average, collected into heparinised tubes. Naive, central memory, regulatory and stem cell-like memory CD4+ T cells were sorted on a BD FACSAria II using a panel including CD45RO, CCR7, CD25, CD127, CD95 and CD27. All sorted populations exceeded 95% purity. PBMCs were separated immediately by Lymphoprep density gradient centrifugation and were stained directly, without being cultured. So that batch effects would be minimized, each experiment stained and sorted samples in pairs, pairing one healthy donor with one patient. All of the isolated RNA was reverse transcribed with the High Capacity cDNA Reverse Transcription Kit, so expressed TCRB transcripts were sequenced. Naive, central memory and regulatory T cell samples underwent deep immunoSEQ sequencing, averaging roughly 3.4 million total reads per sample. Sorted cells were lysed in RLT buffer, and RNA was extracted using DNase-treated RNeasy Micro or Mini kits according to cell number. To prevent cross-contamination, each cell subset was processed individually, whereas patient and healthy donor samples were processed jointly. Using the immunoSEQ multiplex PCR, TCRB sequences were amplified from cDNA into 87-bp fragments spanning the CDR3 region. Sequencing of the amplicons was done on the Illumina HiSeq platform. As for the original processing: Synthetic template baselines were used to correct PCR bias computationally, reads within Hamming distance 2 were collapsed, and singletons that could not be merged were discarded. Reads were aligned against IMGT to assign V, D and J genes, CDR3 length and insertions or deletions at six rearrangement sites. Clonotype counts were normalized to sorted cell number within each subset before computing true diversity and Gini coefficients with the tcR R package. The overlap coefficient, calculated on TCRB nucleotide sequences, was used to measure repertoire sharing. TCRdb retrieved this table from immuneACCESS and kept in-frame rearrangements only. Not all clones are present; in checked studies, unresolved V genes account for under half, and no reason is known for the remainder. That table furnishes V, J and clone size, whereas the DNA furnished D and trimming. This sample comprises around 180,000 clones, about 8% of them detected only once. About 1% of the sample is taken by the ten largest.

Sequencing was performed on central memory CD4+ T cells from blood. The sequence came from a middle-aged woman with type 1 diabetes. The V gene is TRBV6-1 and the J gene is TRBJ1-2, and 7 bases in between align with TRBD1. The CDR3 region reads CASSLTPTGNGYTF. The bases are TGTGCCAGCAGCCTCACTCCGACAGGGAACGGCTACACCTTC.